This T cell receptor beta chain appears in the sequencing data of a study of HIV-infected patients and healthy controls. General study results and limits: Mean usage of eight alpha and eight beta V genes differed significantly in HIV-infected patients versus controls. Compared with controls, mean Gini indices were significantly raised in HIV-infected repertoires, possibly indicating oligoclonality.

Reverse transcription used roughly 450 ng RNA and constant-region primers for alpha and beta. Separate chain-specific third strand synthesis with multiplexing indices produced the alpha and beta libraries. TCRdb re-analysed the 5' RACE reads in MiXCR, keeping a single row per CDR3 protein. This sample has about 11,000 distinct CDR3 sequences, with approximately 4.9% found just once. This clonotype was observed at least ten times. No antigen is known for it. The repertoire came from unfractionated whole blood and reflected all unsorted peripheral T cells. Trimming removed 0 bases at V and 7 bases at J, with 11 bases between. Germline V gives CDR1 SGHTA, CDR2 FQGNSA. This CDR3 contains 14 residues.

This sequence was found in an adult in good health. The chain joins TRBV7-2 to TRBJ2-3; D possibly corresponds to TRBD2 (7 bases). Sequencing was performed on blood. The CDR3 sequence: CASSLAGGPNTQYF. The CDR3 bases are TGTGCCAGCAGCTTAGCGGGGGGGCCAAATACGCAGTATTTT.